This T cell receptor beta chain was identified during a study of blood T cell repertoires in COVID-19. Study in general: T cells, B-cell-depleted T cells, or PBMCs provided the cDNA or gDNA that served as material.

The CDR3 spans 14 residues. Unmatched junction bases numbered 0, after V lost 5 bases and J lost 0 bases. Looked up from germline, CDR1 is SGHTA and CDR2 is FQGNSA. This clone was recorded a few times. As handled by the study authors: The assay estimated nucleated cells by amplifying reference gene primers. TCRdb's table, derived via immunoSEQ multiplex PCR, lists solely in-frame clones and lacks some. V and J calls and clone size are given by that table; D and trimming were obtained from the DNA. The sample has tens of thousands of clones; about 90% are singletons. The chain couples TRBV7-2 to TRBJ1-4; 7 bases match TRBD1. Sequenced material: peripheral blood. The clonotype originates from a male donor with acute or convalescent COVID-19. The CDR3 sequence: CASSGTATNEKLFF. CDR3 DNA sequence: TGTGCCAGCAGCGGGACAGCAACTAATGAAAAACTGTTTTTT. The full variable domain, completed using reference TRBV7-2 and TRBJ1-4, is GAGVSQSPSNKVTEKGKDVELRCDPISGHTALYWYRQSLGQGLEFLIYFQGNSAPDKSGLPSDRFSAERTGGSVSTLTIQRTQQEDSAVYLCASSGTATNEKLFFGSGTQLSVL.